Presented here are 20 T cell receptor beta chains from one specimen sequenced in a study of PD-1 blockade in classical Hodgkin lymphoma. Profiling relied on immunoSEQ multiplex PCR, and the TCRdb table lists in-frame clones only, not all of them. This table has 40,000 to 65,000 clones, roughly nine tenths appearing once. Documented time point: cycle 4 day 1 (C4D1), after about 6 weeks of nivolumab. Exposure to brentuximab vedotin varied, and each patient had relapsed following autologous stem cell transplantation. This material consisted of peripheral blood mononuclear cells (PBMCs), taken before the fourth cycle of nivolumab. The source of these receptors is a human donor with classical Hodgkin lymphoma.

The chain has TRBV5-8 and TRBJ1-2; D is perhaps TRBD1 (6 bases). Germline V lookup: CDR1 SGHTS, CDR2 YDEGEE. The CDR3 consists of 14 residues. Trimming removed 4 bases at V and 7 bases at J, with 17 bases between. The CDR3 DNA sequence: TGTGCCAGCAGCCGGGACAACCCTCGGGGTGGCTACACCTTC. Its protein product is CASSRDNPRGGYTF.

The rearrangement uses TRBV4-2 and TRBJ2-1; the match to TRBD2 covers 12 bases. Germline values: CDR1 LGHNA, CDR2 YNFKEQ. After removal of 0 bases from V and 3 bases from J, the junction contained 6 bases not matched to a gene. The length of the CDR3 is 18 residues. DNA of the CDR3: TGTGCCAGCAGCCAAGATTCTAGCGGGGGGGCGGTCTACAATGAGCAGTTCTTC. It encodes CASSQDSSGGAVYNEQFF.

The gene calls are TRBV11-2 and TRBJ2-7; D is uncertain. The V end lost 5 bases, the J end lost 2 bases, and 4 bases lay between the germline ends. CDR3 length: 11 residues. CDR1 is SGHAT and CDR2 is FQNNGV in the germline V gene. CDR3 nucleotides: TGTGCCAGCAGCGAGGCCTACGAGCAGTACTTC. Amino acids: CASSEAYEQYF. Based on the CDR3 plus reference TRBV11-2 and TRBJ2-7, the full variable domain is EAGVAQSPRYKIIEKRQSVAFWCNPISGHATLYWYQQILGQGPKLLIQFQNNGVVDDSQLPKDRFSAERLKGVDSTLKIQPAKLEDSAVYLCASSEAYEQYFGPGTRLTVT.

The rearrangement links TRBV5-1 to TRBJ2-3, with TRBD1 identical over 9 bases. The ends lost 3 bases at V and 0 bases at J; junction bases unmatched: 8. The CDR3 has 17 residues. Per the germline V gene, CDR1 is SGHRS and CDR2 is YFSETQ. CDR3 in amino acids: CASSSGTGSGSTDTQYF. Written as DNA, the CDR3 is TGCGCCAGCAGCTCCGGGACAGGGAGTGGGAGCACAGATACGCAGTATTTT.

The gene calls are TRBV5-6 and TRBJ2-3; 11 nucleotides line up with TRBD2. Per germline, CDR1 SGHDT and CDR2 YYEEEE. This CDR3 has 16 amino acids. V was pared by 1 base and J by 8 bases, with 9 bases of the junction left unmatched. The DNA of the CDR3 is TGTGCCAGCAGCTTGTCCCCTAGCGGGAGGCAGGGTACGCAGTATTTT. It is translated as CASSLSPSGRQGTQYF.

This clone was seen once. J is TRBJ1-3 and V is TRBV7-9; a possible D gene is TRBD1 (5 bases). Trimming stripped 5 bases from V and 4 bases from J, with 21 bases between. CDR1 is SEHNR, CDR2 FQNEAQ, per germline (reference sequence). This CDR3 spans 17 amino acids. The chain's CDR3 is CASSLIRDPRTGNTIYF. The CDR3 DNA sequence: TGTGCCAGCAGCCTGATAAGAGACCCTCGGACAGGAAACACCATATATTTT.

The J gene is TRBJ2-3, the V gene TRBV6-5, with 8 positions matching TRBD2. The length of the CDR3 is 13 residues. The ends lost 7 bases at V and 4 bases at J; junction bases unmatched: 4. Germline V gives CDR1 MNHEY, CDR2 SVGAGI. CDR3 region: CASKTGGADTQYF. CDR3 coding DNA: TGTGCCAGCAAAACGGGGGGGGCAGATACGCAGTATTTT.

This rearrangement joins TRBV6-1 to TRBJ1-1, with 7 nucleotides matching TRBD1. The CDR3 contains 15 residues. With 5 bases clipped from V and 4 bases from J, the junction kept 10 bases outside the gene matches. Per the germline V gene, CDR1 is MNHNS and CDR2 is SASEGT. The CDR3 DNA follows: TGTGCCAGCAGTCCCGACAGGGTAGGAGGCACTGAAGCTTTCTTT. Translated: CASSPDRVGGTEAFF.

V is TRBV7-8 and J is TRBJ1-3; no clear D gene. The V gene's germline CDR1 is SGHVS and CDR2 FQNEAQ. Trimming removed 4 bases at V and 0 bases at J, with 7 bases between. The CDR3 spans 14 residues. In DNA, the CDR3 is TGTGCCAGCAGCTACAGACCCTCTGGAAACACCATATATTTT. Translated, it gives CASSYRPSGNTIYF.

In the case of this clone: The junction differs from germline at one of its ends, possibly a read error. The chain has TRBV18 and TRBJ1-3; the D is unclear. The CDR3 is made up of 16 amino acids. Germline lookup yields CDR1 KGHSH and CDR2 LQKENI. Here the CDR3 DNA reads TGTGCCAGCTCCCCACAGCGTTCCTTCTCTGGAAACACCATATATTTT. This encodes CASSPQRSFSGNTIYF.

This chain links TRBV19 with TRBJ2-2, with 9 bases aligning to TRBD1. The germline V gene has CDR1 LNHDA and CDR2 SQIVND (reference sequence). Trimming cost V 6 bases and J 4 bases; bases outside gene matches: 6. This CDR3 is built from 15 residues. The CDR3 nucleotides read TGTGCCAGTAGACCACAGGGGGCTCTCACCGGGGAGCTGTTTTTT. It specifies CASRPQGALTGELFF.

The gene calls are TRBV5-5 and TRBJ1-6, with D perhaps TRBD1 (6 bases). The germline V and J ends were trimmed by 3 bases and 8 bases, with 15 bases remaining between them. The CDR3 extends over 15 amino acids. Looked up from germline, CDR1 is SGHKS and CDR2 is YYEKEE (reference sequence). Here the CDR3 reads CASSSSGDRDSPLHF. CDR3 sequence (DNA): TGTGCCAGCAGCTCCTCAGGGGATCGAGATTCACCCCTCCACTTT.

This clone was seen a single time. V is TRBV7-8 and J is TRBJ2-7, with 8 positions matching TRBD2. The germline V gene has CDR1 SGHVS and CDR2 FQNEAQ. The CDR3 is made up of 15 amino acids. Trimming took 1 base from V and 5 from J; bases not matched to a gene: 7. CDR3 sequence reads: CASSLVVAGLDEQYF. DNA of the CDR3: TGTGCCAGCAGCTTAGTCGTAGCGGGACTTGACGAGCAGTACTTC.

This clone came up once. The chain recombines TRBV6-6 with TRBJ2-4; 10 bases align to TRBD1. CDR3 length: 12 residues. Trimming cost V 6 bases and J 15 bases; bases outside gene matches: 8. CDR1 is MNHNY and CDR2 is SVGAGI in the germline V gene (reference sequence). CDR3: CASSGYRDRGYF. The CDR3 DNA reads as TGTGCCAGCAGCGGATACCGGGACAGGGGGTACTTC.

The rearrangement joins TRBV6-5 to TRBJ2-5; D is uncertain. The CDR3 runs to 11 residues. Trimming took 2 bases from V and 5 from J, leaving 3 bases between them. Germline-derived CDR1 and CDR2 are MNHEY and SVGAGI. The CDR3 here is CASSYGETQYF. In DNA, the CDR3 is TGTGCCAGCAGTTACGGGGAGACCCAGTACTTC.

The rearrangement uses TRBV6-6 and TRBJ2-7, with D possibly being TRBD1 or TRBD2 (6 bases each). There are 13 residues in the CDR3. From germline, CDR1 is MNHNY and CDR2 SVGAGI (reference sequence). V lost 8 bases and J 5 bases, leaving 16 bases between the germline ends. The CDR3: CASVSGARHEQYF. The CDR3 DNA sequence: TGTGCCAGCGTCTCGGGGGCTCGGCACGAGCAGTACTTC.

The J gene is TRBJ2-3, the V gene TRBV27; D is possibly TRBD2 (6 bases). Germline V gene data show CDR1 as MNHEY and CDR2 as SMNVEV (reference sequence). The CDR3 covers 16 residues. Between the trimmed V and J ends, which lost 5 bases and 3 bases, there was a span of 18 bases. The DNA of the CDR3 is TGTGCCAGCAGTCCCCGGGTTGGCGGGGTGACAGATACGCAGTATTTT. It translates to CASSPRVGGVTDTQYF.

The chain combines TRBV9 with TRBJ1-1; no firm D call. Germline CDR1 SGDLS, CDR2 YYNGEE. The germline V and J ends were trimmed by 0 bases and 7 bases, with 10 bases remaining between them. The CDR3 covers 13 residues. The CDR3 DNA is TGTGCCAGCAGCGTAGCCCCGGACGGTGAAGCTTTCTTT. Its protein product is CASSVAPDGEAFF.

CDR3: CASSLGNRSPNTEAFF. CDR3 sequence (DNA): TGTGCCAGCAGCTTGGGTAATCGGAGTCCGAACACTGAAGCTTTCTTT. The genes are TRBV5-4 and TRBJ1-1, with D hard to call. V was trimmed by 0 bases and J by 1 base, leaving 13 bases between them. Germline-derived CDR1 and CDR2 are SGHNT and YYREEE (reference sequence). This CDR3 is 16 amino acids long.

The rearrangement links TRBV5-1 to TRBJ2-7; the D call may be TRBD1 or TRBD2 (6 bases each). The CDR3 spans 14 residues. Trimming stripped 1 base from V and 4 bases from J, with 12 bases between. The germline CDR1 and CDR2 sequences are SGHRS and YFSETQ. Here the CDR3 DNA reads TGCGCCAGCAGCTTGATAGGGGGACTGTACGAGCAGTACTTC. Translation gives CASSLIGGLYEQYF.